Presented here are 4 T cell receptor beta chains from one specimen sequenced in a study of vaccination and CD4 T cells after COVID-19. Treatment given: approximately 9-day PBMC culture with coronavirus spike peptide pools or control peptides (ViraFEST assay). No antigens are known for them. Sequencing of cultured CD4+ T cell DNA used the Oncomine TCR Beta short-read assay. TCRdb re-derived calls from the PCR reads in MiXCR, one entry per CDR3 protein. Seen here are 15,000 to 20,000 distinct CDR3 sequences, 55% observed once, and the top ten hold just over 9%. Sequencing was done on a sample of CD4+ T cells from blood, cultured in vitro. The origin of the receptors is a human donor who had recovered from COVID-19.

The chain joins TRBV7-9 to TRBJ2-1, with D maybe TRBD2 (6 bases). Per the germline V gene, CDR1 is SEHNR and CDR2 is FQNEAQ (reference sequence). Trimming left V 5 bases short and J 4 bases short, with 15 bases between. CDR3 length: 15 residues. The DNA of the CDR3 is TGTGCCAGCAGCCCCCGGGGGAGTGAGTACAATGAGCAGTTCTTC. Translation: CASSPRGSEYNEQFF.

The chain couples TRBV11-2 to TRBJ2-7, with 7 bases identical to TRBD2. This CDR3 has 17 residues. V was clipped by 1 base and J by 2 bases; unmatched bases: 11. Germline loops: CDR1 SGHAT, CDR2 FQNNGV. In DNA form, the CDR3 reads TGTGCCAGCAGCTTAGCTCGTCTAGCGGTTCTACCCTACGAGCAGTACTTC. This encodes CASSLARLAVLPYEQYF.

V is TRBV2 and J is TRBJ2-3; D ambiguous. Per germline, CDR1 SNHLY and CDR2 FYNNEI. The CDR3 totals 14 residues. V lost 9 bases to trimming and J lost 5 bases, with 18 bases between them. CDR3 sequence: CASQRDREVDTQYF. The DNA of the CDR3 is TGTGCCAGTCAACGTGATAGGGAAGTAGATACGCAGTATTTT.

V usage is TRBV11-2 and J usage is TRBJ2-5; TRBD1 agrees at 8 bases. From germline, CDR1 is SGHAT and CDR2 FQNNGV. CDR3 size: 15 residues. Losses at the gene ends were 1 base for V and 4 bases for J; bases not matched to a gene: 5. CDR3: CASSLVTGGRETQYF. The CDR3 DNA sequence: TGTGCCAGCAGCTTAGTCACAGGGGGGCGAGAGACCCAGTACTTC.